This TCR beta chain is drawn from a study of T cell responses to AZD1222 COVID-19 vaccine. Study conclusions and caveats: CD4 TCRs associated with vaccination spanned spike, dominating at 160-218 and 743-854. Nearly half of unique spike-specific TCRs reportedly avoided B.1.351 and B.1.1.7 mutated regions. Possibly, clonal diversity was underestimated; donors were largely white British and included more females.

The CDR3 has 12 amino acids. CDR1 is MNHEY, CDR2 SVGAGI, per germline. Trimming stripped 10 bases from V and 5 bases from J, with 15 bases between. Second-dose timings of about 4 or about 12 weeks were pooled. TCRdb keeps only in-frame clones here, not all; method: immunoSEQ multiplex PCR. Altogether about 170,000 clones are present, approximately 88% being singletons, with the ten largest covering 0.85% to 1.2%. Regarding this clone: Its target is not known.

The sample consisted of peripheral blood, taken 28 days after the second AZD1222 dose. This TCR was recovered from an adult who received the AZD1222 COVID-19 vaccine. The V call is TRBV6-5, the J call TRBJ2-7, with a weak D call TRBD1 (5 bases). The CDR3 DNA sequence: TGTGCCACCAGAGACAGCCTCCACGAGCAGTACTTC. Encoded protein: CATRDSLHEQYF.